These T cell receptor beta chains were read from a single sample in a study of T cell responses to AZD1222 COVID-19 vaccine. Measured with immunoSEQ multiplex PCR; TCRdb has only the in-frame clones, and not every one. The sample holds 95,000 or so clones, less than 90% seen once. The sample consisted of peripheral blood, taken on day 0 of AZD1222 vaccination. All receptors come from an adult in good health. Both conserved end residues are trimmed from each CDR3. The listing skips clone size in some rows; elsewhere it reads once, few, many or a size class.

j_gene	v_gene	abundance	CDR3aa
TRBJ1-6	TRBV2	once	ASGAATRNSPLH
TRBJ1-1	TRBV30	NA	AWTGTGGTGAF
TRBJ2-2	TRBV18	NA	ASSPRGSGELF
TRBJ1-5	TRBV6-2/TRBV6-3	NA	ASSDYSNQPQH
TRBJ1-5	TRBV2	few	ASSGAPGTYSNQPQH
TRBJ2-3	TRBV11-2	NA	ASSLAGGEDTQY
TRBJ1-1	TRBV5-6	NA	ASSWHGYNTEAF
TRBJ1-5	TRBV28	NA	ASSVQGNQPQH
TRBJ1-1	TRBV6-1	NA	ASSAGQGGFSLNTEAF
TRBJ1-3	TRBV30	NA	AWSHRAGNTIY
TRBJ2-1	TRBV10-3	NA	AGSTSGESNEQF
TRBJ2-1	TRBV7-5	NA	ASLGACGDEQF
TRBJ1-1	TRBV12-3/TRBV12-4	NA	ASSLSSRAEAF
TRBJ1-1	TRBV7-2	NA	ASSLATENTEAF
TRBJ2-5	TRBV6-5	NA	ASRGTVQETQY
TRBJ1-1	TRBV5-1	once	ASGPRAGETTEAF
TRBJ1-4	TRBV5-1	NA	ASSPTGTDNEKLF
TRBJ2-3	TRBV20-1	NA	SASAAGGVVADTQY
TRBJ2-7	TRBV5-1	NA	ASSPGTGTNLYEQY
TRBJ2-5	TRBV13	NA	ASSLFQVGEETQY
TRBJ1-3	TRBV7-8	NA	ASSLPTLWGAGNTIY
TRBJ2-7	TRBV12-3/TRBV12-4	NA	ASSFFNEQY
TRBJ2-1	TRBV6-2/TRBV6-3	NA	ASSLSGGVYNEQF
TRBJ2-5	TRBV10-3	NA	AISETLLGETQY
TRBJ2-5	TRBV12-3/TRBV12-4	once	ASAIGVETQY
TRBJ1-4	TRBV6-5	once	ASSADRIYREKLF
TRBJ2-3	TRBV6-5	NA	ASSQNLRDTQY
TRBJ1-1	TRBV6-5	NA	ASTGQGVTEAF
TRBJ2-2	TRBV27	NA	ASSFWTGELF
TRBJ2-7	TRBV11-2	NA	ASSFAYEQY
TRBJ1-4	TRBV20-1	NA	SASRGGGGTGEKLF
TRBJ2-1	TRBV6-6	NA	ASSPGTSGGYEQF
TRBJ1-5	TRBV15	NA	ATSRDKGLVYSNQPQH
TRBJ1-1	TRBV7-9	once	ASSLGGRGNTEAF